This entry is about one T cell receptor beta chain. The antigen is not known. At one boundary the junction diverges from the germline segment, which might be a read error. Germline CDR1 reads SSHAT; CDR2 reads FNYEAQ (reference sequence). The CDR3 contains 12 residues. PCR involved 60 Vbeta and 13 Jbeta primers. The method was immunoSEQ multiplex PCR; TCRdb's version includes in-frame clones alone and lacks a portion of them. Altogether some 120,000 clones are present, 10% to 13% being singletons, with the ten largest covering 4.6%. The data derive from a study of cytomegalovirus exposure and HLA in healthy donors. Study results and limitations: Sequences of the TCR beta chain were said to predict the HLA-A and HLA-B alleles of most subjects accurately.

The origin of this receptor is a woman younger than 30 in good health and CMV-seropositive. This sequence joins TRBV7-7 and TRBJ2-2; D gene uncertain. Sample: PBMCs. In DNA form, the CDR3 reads TGTGCTAGCAGCCGAAATAGCGGGGAGCTGTTTTTT. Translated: CASSRNSGELFF.